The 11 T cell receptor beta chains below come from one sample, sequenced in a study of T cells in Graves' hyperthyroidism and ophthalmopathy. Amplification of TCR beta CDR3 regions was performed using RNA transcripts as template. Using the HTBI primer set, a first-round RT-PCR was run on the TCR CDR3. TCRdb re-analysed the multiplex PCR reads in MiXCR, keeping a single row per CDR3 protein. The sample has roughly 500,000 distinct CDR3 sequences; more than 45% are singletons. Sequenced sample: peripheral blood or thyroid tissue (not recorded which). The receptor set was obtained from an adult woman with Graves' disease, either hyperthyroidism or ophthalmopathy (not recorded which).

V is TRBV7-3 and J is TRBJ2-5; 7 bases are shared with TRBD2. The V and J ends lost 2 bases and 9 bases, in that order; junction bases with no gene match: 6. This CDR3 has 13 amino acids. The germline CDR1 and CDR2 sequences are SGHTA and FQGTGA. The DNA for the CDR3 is TGTGCCAGCAGCTTAGCGGGGGTTGAGCCCCAGTACTTC. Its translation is CASSLAGVEPQYF. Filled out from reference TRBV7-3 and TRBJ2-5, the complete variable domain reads GAGVSQTPSNKVTEKGKYVELRCDPISGHTALYWYRQSLGQGPEFLIYFQGTGAADDSGLPNDRFFAVRPEGSVSTLKIQRTERGDSAVYLCASSLAGVEPQYFGPGTRLLVL.

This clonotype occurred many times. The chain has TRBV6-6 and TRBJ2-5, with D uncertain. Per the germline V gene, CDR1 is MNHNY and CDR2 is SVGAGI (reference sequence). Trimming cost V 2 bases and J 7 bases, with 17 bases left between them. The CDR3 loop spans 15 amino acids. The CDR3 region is CASSYLLGPGGTQYF. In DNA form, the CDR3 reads TGTGCCAGCAGTTACCTGTTGGGCCCGGGTGGGACCCAGTACTTC.

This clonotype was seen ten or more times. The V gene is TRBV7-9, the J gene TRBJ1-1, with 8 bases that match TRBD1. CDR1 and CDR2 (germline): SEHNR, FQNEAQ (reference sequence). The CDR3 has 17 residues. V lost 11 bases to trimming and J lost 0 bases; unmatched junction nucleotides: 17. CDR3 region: CAVPTGVDFIMNTEAFF. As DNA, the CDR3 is TGTGCCGTACCGACAGGGGTCGATTTTATTATGAACACTGAAGCTTTCTTT.

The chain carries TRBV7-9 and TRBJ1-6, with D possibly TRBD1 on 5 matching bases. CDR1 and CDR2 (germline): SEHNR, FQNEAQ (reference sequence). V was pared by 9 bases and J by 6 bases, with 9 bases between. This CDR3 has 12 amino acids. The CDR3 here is CASRGTNSPLHF. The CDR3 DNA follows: TGTGCCAGTCGCGGGACTAATTCACCCCTCCACTTT.

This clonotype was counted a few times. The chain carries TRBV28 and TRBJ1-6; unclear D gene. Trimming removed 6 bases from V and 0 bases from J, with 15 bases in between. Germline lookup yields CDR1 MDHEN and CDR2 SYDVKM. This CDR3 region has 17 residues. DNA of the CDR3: TGTGCCAGCAGGCGATCAAGATGGAGCTCCTATAATTCACCCCTCCACTTT. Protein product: CASRRSRWSSYNSPLHF.

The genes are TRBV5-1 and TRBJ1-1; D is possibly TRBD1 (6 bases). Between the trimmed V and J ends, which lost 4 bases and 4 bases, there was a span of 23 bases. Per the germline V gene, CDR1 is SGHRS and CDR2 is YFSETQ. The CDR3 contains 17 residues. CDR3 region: CASSTSWGIGGRTEAFF. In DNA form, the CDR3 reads TGCGCCAGCAGCACCTCCTGGGGGATAGGGGGTCGCACTGAAGCTTTCTTT.

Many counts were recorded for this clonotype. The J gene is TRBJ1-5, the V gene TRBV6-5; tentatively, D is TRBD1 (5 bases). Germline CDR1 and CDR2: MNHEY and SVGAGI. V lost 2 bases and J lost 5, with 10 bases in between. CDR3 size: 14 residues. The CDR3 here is CASSYRRGDQPQHF. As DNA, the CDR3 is TGTGCCAGCAGTTACCGTCGGGGGGATCAGCCCCAGCATTTT.

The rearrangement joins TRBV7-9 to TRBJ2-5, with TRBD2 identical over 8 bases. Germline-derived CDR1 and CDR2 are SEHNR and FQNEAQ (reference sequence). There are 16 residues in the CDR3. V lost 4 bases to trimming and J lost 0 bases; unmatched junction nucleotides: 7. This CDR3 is CASSSVTSGYQETQYF. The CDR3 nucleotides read TGTGCCAGCAGCTCAGTAACTAGCGGCTACCAAGAGACCCAGTACTTC.

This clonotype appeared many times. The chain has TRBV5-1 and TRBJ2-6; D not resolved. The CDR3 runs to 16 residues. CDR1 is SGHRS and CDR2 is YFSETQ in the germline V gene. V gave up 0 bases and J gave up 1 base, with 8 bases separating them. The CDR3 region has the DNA TGCGCCAGCAGCTTGGTACATGGGTCTGGGGCCAACGTCCTGACTTTC. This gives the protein CASSLVHGSGANVLTF.

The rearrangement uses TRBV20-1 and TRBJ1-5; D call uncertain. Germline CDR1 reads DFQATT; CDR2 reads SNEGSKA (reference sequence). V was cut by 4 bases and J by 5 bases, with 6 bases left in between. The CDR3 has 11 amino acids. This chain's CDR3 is CSAKRDQPQHF. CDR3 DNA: TGCAGTGCTAAGAGGGATCAGCCCCAGCATTTT.

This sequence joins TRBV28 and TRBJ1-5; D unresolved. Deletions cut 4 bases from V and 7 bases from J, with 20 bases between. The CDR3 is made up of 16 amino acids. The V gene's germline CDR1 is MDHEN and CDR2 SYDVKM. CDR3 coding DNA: TGTGCCAGCAGTTCCTGGAGTGTAGCCGGGCCGCAGCCCCAGCATTTT. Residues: CASSSWSVAGPQPQHF.